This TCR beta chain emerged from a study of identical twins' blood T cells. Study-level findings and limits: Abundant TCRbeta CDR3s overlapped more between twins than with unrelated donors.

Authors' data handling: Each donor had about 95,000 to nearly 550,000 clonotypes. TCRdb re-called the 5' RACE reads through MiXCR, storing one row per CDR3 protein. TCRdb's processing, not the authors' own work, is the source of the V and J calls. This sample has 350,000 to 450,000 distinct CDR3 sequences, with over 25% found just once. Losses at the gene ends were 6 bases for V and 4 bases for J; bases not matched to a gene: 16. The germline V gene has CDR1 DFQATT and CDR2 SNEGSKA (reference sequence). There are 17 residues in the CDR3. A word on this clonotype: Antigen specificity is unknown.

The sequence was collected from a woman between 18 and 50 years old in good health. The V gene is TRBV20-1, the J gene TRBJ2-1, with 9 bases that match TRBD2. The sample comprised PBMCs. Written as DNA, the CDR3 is TGCAGTGCCTCCCCACTAGCGGGCACCGCCTATTACAATGAGCAGTTCTTC. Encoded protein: CSASPLAGTAYYNEQFF.